The 5 T cell receptor beta chains reported below all come from one sample, sequenced in a study of blood T cell repertoires in COVID-19. The data were produced by immunoSEQ multiplex PCR, yet TCRdb's version contains in-frame clones alone and is incomplete. Here the sample spans about 220,000 clones, 75% to 90% being singletons. The sequencing input was peripheral blood. These receptors were collected from a human donor in a cohort sampled during active COVID-19.

This clone was counted once. This rearrangement joins TRBV30 to TRBJ2-6; weak D call: TRBD2 (5 bases). The CDR3 is 16 residues long. Deletions cut 3 bases from V and 2 bases from J, with 14 bases between. Looked up from germline, CDR1 is GTSNPN and CDR2 is SVGIG (reference sequence). The CDR3 is CAWRAPGKTGANVLTF. Here the CDR3 DNA reads TGTGCCTGGAGGGCCCCGGGAAAGACTGGGGCCAACGTCCTGACTTTC.

This clone was seen just once. The V gene is TRBV6-2 or TRBV6-3, the J gene TRBJ2-2; the match to TRBD1 covers 10 bases. CDR3 length: 15 amino acids. The V gene's germline CDR1 is MNHEY and CDR2 SVGEGT. The V and J ends lost 4 bases and 5 bases, in that order; junction bases with no gene match: 4. CDR3 DNA: TGTGCCAGCAGTTTCGGGACAGGGGAGACCGGGGAGCTGTTTTTT. Its translation is CASSFGTGETGELFF.

Regarding this clone: The same CDR3 can be traced to other DNA sequences in this sample. The chain joins TRBV18 to TRBJ1-5; 9 positions agree with TRBD1. The CDR3 extends over 14 amino acids. V shed 3 bases, J shed 4 bases, and the junction held 1 base outside the gene matches. CDR1 and CDR2 from the germline V gene are KGHSH and LQKENI. CDR3 sequence (DNA): TGTGCCAGCTCACCGACAGGGGGGAATCAGCCCCAGCATTTT. It translates to CASSPTGGNQPQHF.

The sample holds a few counts of this clone. The genes are TRBV27 and TRBJ2-5, with D possibly matching TRBD1 (6 bases). Trimming shortened V by 0 bases and J by 5 bases, and 10 bases separated the two germline ends. Germline assignment: CDR1 MNHEY and CDR2 SMNVEV (reference sequence). The CDR3 extends over 14 amino acids. CDR3 sequence: CASSLSSGVETQYF. In nucleotides, the CDR3 is TGTGCCAGCAGTTTATCCTCAGGGGTGGAGACCCAGTACTTC.

V is TRBV18 and J is TRBJ2-7; the match to TRBD1 covers 7 bases. The J segment lost 5 bases and the V segment lost 4 bases, leaving 11 bases of the junction unmatched. The CDR3 extends over 15 amino acids. Germline V gives CDR1 KGHSH, CDR2 LQKENI. In DNA form, the CDR3 reads TGTGCCAGCTCACGACAGACGACAGGGATTCACGAGCAGTACTTC. This gives the protein CASSRQTTGIHEQYF.